This T cell receptor (beta chain) was retrieved from a study of blood T cell repertoires in COVID-19. This clone was counted between two and nine times. Here immunoSEQ multiplex PCR was the method, and the copy in TCRdb shows in-frame clones only, minus some. The repertoire holds about 170,000 clones, with around 90% as singletons. The CDR3 has 16 residues. The junction had 6 bases not matched to a gene; V was cut back by 1 base and J by 3 bases. Germline CDR1 is SGHTA and CDR2 is FQGTGA. The sequence derives from an elderly woman with COVID-19, enrolled during active disease. The specimen was peripheral blood. This rearrangement joins TRBV7-3 to TRBJ2-1; TRBD1 matches 7 bases. In DNA, the CDR3 is TGTGCCAGCAGCTTAATAGGGACAGCATTCTACAATGAGCAGTTCTTC. Translation: CASSLIGTAFYNEQFF.